Each of the 10 T cell receptor beta chains below was sequenced from the same sample in a study of cytomegalovirus exposure and HLA in healthy donors. Here immunoSEQ multiplex PCR was the method, and the copy in TCRdb shows in-frame clones only, minus some. The sample includes 140,000 or so clones, 80% to 90% of them seen just once. The specimen sequenced was PBMCs. These receptors were obtained from a young man in good health and CMV-seropositive.

The DNA for the CDR3 is TGCGCCAGCAGCTTGTCAGGGGGTTACGAGCAGTACTTC. It specifies CASSLSGGYEQYF. The chain combines TRBV5-1 with TRBJ2-7; 7 nucleotides match TRBD1. CDR1 and CDR2 from the germline V gene are SGHRS and YFSETQ. The CDR3 is 13 residues long. Losses at the gene ends were 1 base for V and 4 bases for J; bases not matched to a gene: 2.

DNA for the CDR3: TGTGCCTGGAGTGTTGGGGGCCCCGGGGAGCTGTTTTTT. It is translated as CAWSVGGPGELFF. The chain joins TRBV30 to TRBJ2-2; TRBD1 is a possible D gene (6 bases). The V end lost 0 bases, the J end lost 6 bases, and 8 bases lay between the germline ends. Germline CDR1 GTSNPN, CDR2 SVGIG (reference sequence). This CDR3 spans 13 amino acids.

V and J are TRBV6-5 and TRBJ1-1, with 9 bases fitting TRBD1. This CDR3 comprises 14 residues. Germline V gives CDR1 MNHEY, CDR2 SVGAGI. With V trimmed by 5 bases and J by 1 base, 2 bases remained unmatched. CDR3 residues: CASSGQGPNTEAFF. The CDR3 nucleotides read TGTGCCAGCAGTGGACAGGGGCCGAACACTGAAGCTTTCTTT.

This chain joins TRBV19 and TRBJ2-4; a weak D match, TRBD1 (5 bases). The V gene lost 4 bases and the J gene lost 8 bases, with 9 bases spanning the gap. In germline, CDR1 is LNHDA, CDR2 SQIVND (reference sequence). This CDR3 comprises 12 residues. The CDR3 here is CASSTDSYIQYF. The CDR3 region has the DNA TGTGCCAGTAGTACCGACAGTTACATTCAGTACTTC.

The chain couples TRBV5-1 to TRBJ1-2; TRBD1 agrees at 9 bases. The CDR3 has 15 residues. Germline-derived CDR1 and CDR2 are SGHRS and YFSETQ. Trimming removed 4 bases from V and 8 bases from J; junction bases left unmatched: 12. CDR3 sequence: CASSHGQGPLNGYTF. The CDR3, as DNA: TGCGCCAGCAGCCACGGACAGGGGCCGTTAAACGGCTACACCTTC.

This clone appeared a few times. V gene TRBV28 combines with J gene TRBJ1-3; 11 nucleotides align to TRBD1. Germline V CDR1 and CDR2: MDHEN, SYDVKM. The ends lost 7 bases at V and 4 bases at J; junction bases unmatched: 12. This CDR3 contains 17 residues. The CDR3 nucleotides are TGTGCCAGCATAGCCCCCGGGACAGGGGGATCCGGAAACACCATATATTTT. This translates into CASIAPGTGGSGNTIYF.

This clone was seen a handful of times. This chain links TRBV27 with TRBJ1-2, with a possible D match to TRBD1 (6 bases). Germline CDR1 MNHEY, CDR2 SMNVEV (reference sequence). The CDR3 consists of 13 residues. The V gene lost 4 bases and the J gene lost 7 bases, with 13 bases spanning the gap. DNA for the CDR3: TGTGCCAGCAGTTCCCTTGACAGGTTTGGCTACACCTTC. Translating gives CASSSLDRFGYTF.

J is TRBJ2-7 and V is TRBV28, with TRBD1 matching 7 bases. Germline loops: CDR1 MDHEN, CDR2 SYDVKM. The length of the CDR3 is 13 residues. Trimming removed 4 bases from V and 4 bases from J; junction bases left unmatched: 4. CDR3 nucleotide sequence: TGTGCCAGCAGTTCGGGACAGTCGTACGAGCAGTACTTC. This translates into CASSSGQSYEQYF.

This clone was counted only a few times. V and J are TRBV25-1 and TRBJ1-2; no definite D call. Germline loops: CDR1 MGHDK, CDR2 SYGVNS. The CDR3 has 12 residues. V was trimmed by 3 bases and J by 8 bases, leaving 10 bases between them. This CDR3 is CASSEPGAGYTF. CDR3 DNA: TGTGCCAGCAGTGAGCCAGGTGCGGGCTACACCTTC.

The DNA for the CDR3 is TGTGCCAGCAGCTTTGTCCCTAGCGGGAGGGTAGACTACGAGCAGTACTTC. Translated, it gives CASSFVPSGRVDYEQYF. The chain has TRBV12-1 and TRBJ2-7; the table's TRBD2 call for D was not verified on the DNA. TRBV12-1 is described as a pseudogene. This CDR3 has 17 residues.